This T cell receptor beta chain was identified in a study of CD4 T cells in relation to SARS-CoV-2 and coronaviruses (dated by TCRdb to the early 2020s). Regarding the research as a whole: Shared crossreactive spike epitopes were mapped to their HLA restriction using patient-derived lymphoblastoid cell lines. The Adaptive Biotechnologies TCR-sequencing kit was used to sequence samples from a few pre-COVID donors and the naive versus memory experiments, while other data came from Illumina-based sequencing. For other donors in the study, expansion assays were sequenced with a different, Illumina-based TCR-beta assay. Memory CD4+ T cell crossreactivity between SARS-CoV-2 and common cold coronavirus spike proteins was assessed at the TCR clonotype level in the study.

DNA from uncultured naive and memory CD4+ T cells underwent immunoSEQ TCR-beta sequencing at deep resolution. Processing in the source paper ran as follows. During preprocessing, nonproductive sequences were removed, along with CDR3s that did not begin with C, did not end with F or W, or were shorter than 7 amino acids. Cultured and uncultured naive and memory CD4+ repertoires were searched for CDR3s previously identified as spike- and CEF-reactive. Pairwise Levenshtein distance, computed with the stringdist R package after three terminal residues were trimmed from each end, was used as the measure of CDR3 homology. In TCRdb, the immuneACCESS table is reduced to in-frame sequences with V and J assigned. These tables do not hold every clone; where another copy was compared, an unresolved V gene accounts for under half, and the others remain unexplained. The V and J calls and clone size were taken over from that table, and D and trimming were inferred from the DNA. Counted in this sample were roughly 57,000 clones; 70% to 90% of them appeared once. The ten largest make up approximately 1.4% of the sample.

The CDR3 has 15 amino acids, counting the end cysteine and phenylalanine. Only the CDR3 region is kept as DNA, spanning 45 bases read in frame from base 1. CDR1 and CDR2 (GTSNPN, SVGIG) derive from the germline V gene (reference sequence). Trimming costs V 3 bases and J 2 bases, and their ends lie 16 bases apart. The investigation overall reported the following: Because the crossreactivity analysis focused on spike protein, crossreactivity against other viral proteins was not assessed. Small numbers of patients and of tested TCRs limited the study. No donor contributed both pre-pandemic and post-infection samples, which limited tracing the source of pre-existing responses. Crossreactive clones showed significantly weaker SARS-CoV-2-driven expansion than monoreactive clones, consistent with antigenic imprinting. Memory CD4+ clonotypes crossrecognizing SARS-CoV-2 and at least one common cold coronavirus spike were found in 60% to 75% of donors. Naive versus memory sequencing indicated that memory recall responses, rather than primary responses primed during culture, are detected by the assay.

As for this clone: There is no known antigen for this receptor. Per-base quality was not reported, and no clone a single base away is much larger than it.

CD4+ T cells from unexposed donors were collected before the COVID-19 pandemic (2011-2018). To separate naive from memory CD4+ T cells, cryopreserved PBMCs first underwent CD4 enrichment and then EasySep naive CD4+ T cell enrichment. The leukapheresis product for the unexposed donors was obtained through commercial purchase. Ficoll-Paque PLUS gradient centrifugation was used to isolate PBMCs from leukapheresis product or whole blood. PBMCs were either used fresh in the expansion assay or cryopreserved at -140 degrees C. The QIAamp Micro DNA Kit was used to extract genomic DNA from the CD4+ T cells. Sequenced sample: memory CD4+ T cells from PBMCs. Interpreted using the paper, the cell subset or site label stands for: memory (non-naive) CD4+ T cells. The rearrangement joined TRBV30 to TRBJ1-2; TRBD1 might be the D gene, on 5 matching bases. The clonotype comes from a human donor in good health. The DNA reads TGTGCCTGGAGGAAGGGGTGGGGGACCAACTATGGCTACACCTTC. It specifies CAWRKGWGTNYGYTF.